These T cell receptor beta chains were read from a single sample in a study of shared clonotypes between healthy human individuals. TCRdb's copy holds only in-frame clones and misses some; the assay was immunoSEQ multiplex PCR. The sample has around 700,000 clones; 72% are singletons. Sequencing used memory CD4+ T cells sorted from blood. The receptors derive from a woman in her thirties in good health. CDR3s leave out the opening cysteine and the closing phenylalanine or tryptophan. The listing skips clone size in some rows; elsewhere it reads once, few, many or a size class.

clone_size j_call v_call cdr3_aa
- TRBJ2-1 TRBV19 ASSQLLGYNEQF
few TRBJ1-1 TRBV6-1 ASSEAGGRGAF
- TRBJ1-4 TRBV28 ASTKGSNRKLF
few TRBJ2-7 TRBV18 ASSPSSSGTYEQY
- TRBJ2-7 TRBV5-5 ASSLVAGVAEQY
- TRBJ1-2 TRBV9 ASSGSTGAVYGYT
- TRBJ1-5 TRBV6-1 ASNRPGTNQPQH
once TRBJ2-6 TRBV7-9 ASSLGTSSGANVLT
few TRBJ2-7 TRBV6-5 ASSYAGQAYEQY
- TRBJ1-6 TRBV30 AWIPGSYNSPLH
- TRBJ2-2 TRBV6-5 ASRTQIHGELF
- TRBJ2-5 TRBV2 ASRYIQETQY
- TRBJ1-5 TRBV7-9 ASSLTPEQPQH
- TRBJ1-1 TRBV18 ASSGQGDTEAF
few TRBJ2-7 TRBV4-1 ASSLVGTGAYEQY
few TRBJ1-4 TRBV29-1 SVGSRRNEKLF
- TRBJ2-7 TRBV28 ASSIGTRTYEQY
- TRBJ1-3 TRBV16 ASSQSGDSGNTIY
- TRBJ2-2 TRBV18 ASSPAASVDTGELF
- TRBJ2-1 TRBV14 ASSHYTQNEQF
- TRBJ2-1 TRBV6-1 ASNYGRRDNEQF
many TRBJ1-4 TRBV28 ASTVSKTGGSINEKLF
- TRBJ2-7 TRBV28 ASTTQGTFYEQY
once TRBJ2-5 TRBV27 ASSLSRQGETQY
- TRBJ2-5 TRBV7-2 ASSQGSGTRGEETQY
- TRBJ2-1 TRBV5-4 ASSLGLTSGSYNEQF
- TRBJ2-5 TRBV18 ASSPLAGATETQY
- TRBJ1-5 TRBV19 ASSDRARGDNQPQH
- TRBJ2-1 TRBV11-2 ASSSWELAGINEQF
- TRBJ2-1 TRBV18 ASSPKLDLEQF
- TRBJ2-3 TRBV27 ASSLSAVTTDTQY
- TRBJ1-3 TRBV6-1 ASSERWWAGQLSGNTIY
- TRBJ2-3 TRBV9 ASSSDMTDTQY
- TRBJ2-7 TRBV5-1 ASSLLSGSYEQY
- TRBJ2-7 TRBV28 ASRPSGQGTTSYEQY
- TRBJ1-2 TRBV7-8 ASSLALYRSGGGYT
few TRBJ2-3 TRBV7-8 ASSIIGTQY
- TRBJ2-2 TRBV5-1 ASEGQNTGELF
few TRBJ2-7 TRBV11-2 ASRRPGLAAYEQY
- TRBJ2-7 TRBV28 ASSLGVFEQY
- TRBJ1-1 TRBV6-5 ASRWAGNTEAF
- TRBJ1-5 TRBV5-4 ASSQWTGGEGVNQPQH
- TRBJ2-7 TRBV11-2 ASRSGGKSYEQY